This T cell receptor beta chain stems from a study of CD8+ T cells in alopecia areata. Germline-derived CDR1 and CDR2 are GTSNPN and SVGIG (reference sequence). This CDR3 spans 15 amino acids. V shed 0 bases and J shed 6 bases, with 14 bases lying between them. Following extraction, RNA underwent reverse transcription to cDNA, which served as the sequencing template. Generated by immunoSEQ multiplex PCR, the TCRdb table keeps only in-frame clones and is missing some. This table holds about 180,000 clones, 50% to 75% found once. Specified treatment: oral pan-JAK inhibitor, 5-10 mg twice daily. The rearrangement links TRBV30 to TRBJ2-2; D is possibly TRBD1 (5 bases). The clonotype comes from a human donor with alopecia areata. The input for sequencing was CD4+ T cells sorted from blood, taken at approximately week 60, from a patient treated with tofacitinib. The CDR3 is CAWSVKGARPGELFF. The DNA of the CDR3 is TGTGCCTGGAGTGTTAAAGGGGCGCGGCCCGGGGAGCTGTTTTTT.